This is a list of T cell receptor beta chains from one sample in a study of glioma-infiltrating T cells. TCRdb itself ran the multiplex PCR reads through MiXCR, one entry per CDR3 protein. The sample lists 150,000 to 200,000 distinct CDR3 sequences; roughly a third were seen once. The specimen was glioma tissue, nonneoplastic brain tissue, or PBMCs (not recorded which). Receptors originate from a human donor with low-grade glioma or glioblastoma, undergoing nonglioma brain surgery, or in good health (not recorded which). Both conserved end residues are part of each CDR3. Each record gives: V gene, clone size, D gene, J gene, CDR3 DNA, CDR3 protein. The D gene is left open where the match is weak. Clone sizes are given selectively: once, few, many, or a class where the clone is expanded.

>TRBV27|many|.|TRBJ2-3
TGTGCCAGCAGTACCAGCGGGTCTTATACGCAGTATTTT
CASSTSGSYTQYF
>TRBV7-9|.|.|TRBJ2-5
TGTGCCAGCAGCTTAGGAACGGGCTCCATGAGGGAGACCCAGTACTTC
CASSLGTGSMRETQYF
>TRBV6-2/TRBV6-3|.|TRBD1|TRBJ2-7
TGTGCGAGCAGTTTCCCCCGGACAGGGTACCGCGAGCAGTACTTC
CASSFPRTGYREQYF
>TRBV4-2|.|.|TRBJ2-2
TGTGCCAGCAGAGGGCAGAACACCGGGGAGCTGTTTTTT
CASRGQNTGELFF
>TRBV27|.|TRBD1|TRBJ1-1
TGTGCCAGCAGTTCTACCGGGACAGGCATCGTCGCTGAAGCTTTCTTT
CASSSTGTGIVAEAFF
>TRBV20-1|once|.|TRBJ2-1
TGTAGTGCGGGCCGTGGGACCCCTATTAATGAGCAGCTCTTC
CSAGRGTPINEQLF
>TRBV7-2|many|TRBD2|TRBJ2-3
TGTGCCAGCAGGCTCACTAGCGGTACGACGGCAGATACGCAGTATTTT
CASRLTSGTTADTQYF
>TRBV7-9|few|TRBD1|TRBJ1-1
TGTGCCAGCAGCACAAACAGGGGGCAGAACACTGAAGCTTTCTTT
CASSTNRGQNTEAFF
>TRBV20-1|many|TRBD2|TRBJ2-7
TGCAGTGCTCCGTGGACTAGCGGCTCGTACGAGCAGTACTTC
CSAPWTSGSYEQYF
>TRBV6-9|.|TRBD1|TRBJ1-2
TGTGCCAGCAGTCATACAGGGGGCCTTAGCTACACCTTC
CASSHTGGLSYTF
>TRBV10-3|many|TRBD2|TRBJ2-3
TGTGCCATCAGTGAGTTCACTAGCGGGGGCATAGATACGCAGTATTTT
CAISEFTSGGIDTQYF
>TRBV6-2/TRBV6-3|many|.|TRBJ2-3
TGTGCCAGCAGGCCAACCTCGTACGATACGCAGTATTTT
CASRPTSYDTQYF
>TRBV19|.|.|TRBJ1-5
TGTGCCAGTAGTCTAGTCCTAGTTCGGAAGCCCCAGCATTTT
CASSLVLVRKPQHF
>TRBV7-2|many|TRBD2|TRBJ2-7
TGTGCCAGCAGCCCCCGACTAGCGAGCGAGCAGTACTTC
CASSPRLASEQYF
>TRBV28|many|TRBD1|TRBJ2-3
TGTGCCAGCAGCCCTCCGGGACAGGGGGCGCTGGTAGATACGCAGTATTTT
CASSPPGQGALVDTQYF
>TRBV24-1|many|TRBD2|TRBJ2-5
TGTGCCACCAGTGACCCCACTAGCGGGAGCGTAGAGACCCAGTACTTC
CATSDPTSGSVETQYF
>TRBV20-1|many|.|TRBJ1-2
TGCAGTGCTAGAGATGGGGACTTTAACTATGGCTACACCTTC
CSARDGDFNYGYTF
>TRBV5-4|.|.|TRBJ2-3
TGTGCCGGCAGCTTGGATGGAAGTAGCACAGATACGCAGTATTTT
CAGSLDGSSTDTQYF
>TRBV5-1|many|.|TRBJ1-1
TGCGCCAGCAGCCAAGGCCCGAACACTGAAGCTTTCTTT
CASSQGPNTEAFF
>TRBV28|.|.|TRBJ1-5
TGTGCCAGAGGGGCTCAACCCCAGCATTTT
CARGAQPQHF
>TRBV5-1|many|.|TRBJ1-6
TGCGCCAGCAGCGAGGGGGATTTTTCTTCACCCCTCCACTTT
CASSEGDFSSPLHF
>TRBV7-8|many|.|TRBJ2-1
TGTGCCAGCAGCTTCAGCCCGACGGGGAATGAGCAGTTCTTC
CASSFSPTGNEQFF
>TRBV12-3/TRBV12-4|many|TRBD1|TRBJ1-1
TGTGCCAGCAGCCGGGGGACAGAGAGTGAAGCTTTCTTT
CASSRGTESEAFF
>TRBV19|few|TRBD1|TRBJ2-3
TGTGCCAGTAGTATAGGCGGCGGGACAGGGGAACAGTATTTT
CASSIGGGTGEQYF
>TRBV6-1|many|.|TRBJ2-1
TGTGCCAGCAGTGCCGCGTCGGACTCCTACAATGAGCAGTTCTTC
CASSAASDSYNEQFF
>TRBV19|few|.|TRBJ2-3
TGTGCCAGTAGTCTCTGGGGAGTAACAGATACGCAGTATTTT
CASSLWGVTDTQYF